The 18 T cell receptor beta chains listed next were all sequenced from one sample in a study of beta chain features in type 1 diabetes. Study findings and constraints: Shorter TCRB CDR3s, moderately but significantly so, were found in Type 1 diabetes patients in all four CD4+ subsets.

Expressed TCRB transcripts were sequenced because the entire RNA isolate underwent reverse transcription. The repertoire was sequenced with immunoSEQ multiplex PCR; TCRdb's copy has only in-frame clones and lacks some. The sample lists 600,000 to 700,000 clones, roughly 13% occurring once. For these TCRs, the target antigens are not known. Source material: naive CD4+ T cells from blood. These receptors were obtained from a young man with type 1 diabetes.

This clone was seen more than once but under ten times. The chain combines TRBV20-1 with TRBJ1-1; D is uncertain. Germline CDR1 and CDR2: DFQATT and SNEGSKA (reference sequence). V was pared by 7 bases and J by 1 base, with 7 bases between. The CDR3 totals 11 residues. Here the CDR3 DNA reads TGCAGTGTGGGGTCGAACACTGAAGCTTTCTTT. Its protein product is CSVGSNTEAFF.

This clone was seen a handful of times. The chain links TRBV14 to TRBJ2-7; either TRBD1 or TRBD2 may fit D (6 bases each). V shed 1 base and J shed 2 bases, with 12 bases lying between them. The CDR3 is 15 residues long. The germline CDR1 and CDR2 sequences are SGHDN and FVKESK. CDR3 in amino acids: CASSQASGAAYEQYF. Here the CDR3 DNA reads TGTGCCAGCAGCCAAGCATCGGGGGCGGCCTACGAGCAGTACTTC.

The chain has TRBV19 and TRBJ1-5; D is perhaps TRBD1 (6 bases). V lost 3 bases, J lost 5 bases, and 8 bases lay in between. This CDR3 has 13 residues. The germline V gene encodes CDR1 LNHDA and CDR2 SQIVND (reference sequence). CDR3 loop: CASSMGGHQPQHF. The CDR3 nucleotides read TGTGCCAGTAGTATGGGGGGGCATCAGCCCCAGCATTTT.

This clone has only a few counts. As DNA, the CDR3 is TGTGCCAGCAGGGGGCACCCGAATCGGGAGACCCAGTACTTC. It translates to CASRGHPNRETQYF. This rearrangement joins TRBV2 to TRBJ2-5, with D perhaps TRBD1 (5 bases). Looked up from germline, CDR1 is SNHLY and CDR2 is FYNNEI. V was clipped by 6 bases and J by 5 bases, with 16 bases between them. There are 14 residues in the CDR3.

The chain links TRBV4-1 to TRBJ2-7; possibly TRBD1 for D (5 bases). CDR1 is MGHRA and CDR2 is YSYEKL in the germline V gene. The CDR3 is 16 residues long. Trimming removed 2 bases at V and 0 bases at J, with 14 bases between. CDR3 coding DNA: TGCGCCAGCAGCCAAACCGGCAGGGCTAGCTCCTACGAGCAGTACTTC. Protein product: CASSQTGRASSYEQYF.

This clone has more than one count but fewer than ten. The genes are TRBV5-8 and TRBJ1-1; 7 bases agree with TRBD1. Germline assignment: CDR1 SGHTS and CDR2 YDEGEE. The CDR3 is 14 residues long. V lost 3 bases to trimming and J lost 4 bases; unmatched junction nucleotides: 6. The DNA for the CDR3 is TGTGCCAGCAGCTGGGCAGGGGGGAGCACTGAAGCTTTCTTT. Translated: CASSWAGGSTEAFF. Complete variable domain (other parts from reference TRBV5-8 and TRBJ1-1): EAGVTQSPTHLIKTRGQQATLRCSPISGHTSVYWYQQALGLGLQFLLWYDEGEERNRGNFPPRFSGRQFPNYSSELNVNALELEDSALYLCASSWAGGSTEAFFGQGTRLTVV.

In this sample, this clone turned up a few times. The gene calls are TRBV2 and TRBJ2-4, with a tentative D call TRBD2 (7 bases). Trimming pared 2 bases from V and 9 bases from J, leaving 11 bases between. The V gene's germline CDR1 is SNHLY and CDR2 FYNNEI. The CDR3 totals 13 residues. CDR3 DNA sequence: TGTGCCAGCAGTGAATCTAGGGGGGGCATTCAGTACTTC. It specifies CASSESRGGIQYF.

This clone was seen a few times. This chain uses TRBV19 with TRBJ1-5; 9 bases match TRBD1. The J segment lost 4 bases and the V segment lost 5 bases, leaving 12 bases of the junction unmatched. Germline V gene data show CDR1 as LNHDA and CDR2 as SQIVND (reference sequence). This CDR3 contains 17 residues. CDR3 sequence: CASSPLPGQGGNQPQHF. Here the CDR3 DNA reads TGTGCCAGTAGTCCGCTACCGGGACAGGGAGGGAATCAGCCCCAGCATTTT.

This clone came up a few times. V usage is TRBV7-9 and J usage is TRBJ1-1; D not certain. CDR1 and CDR2 from the germline V gene are SEHNR and FQNEAQ (reference sequence). V was trimmed by 1 base and J by 6 bases, leaving 6 bases between them. The CDR3 sequence is 12 residues long. This chain's CDR3 is CASSLGPAEAFF. CDR3 DNA sequence: TGTGCCAGCAGCTTAGGACCCGCTGAAGCTTTCTTT.

The genes are TRBV9 and TRBJ1-2, with TRBD1 as a possible D gene (6 bases). Germline V lookup: CDR1 SGDLS, CDR2 YYNGEE. This CDR3 comprises 12 residues. V lost 4 bases and J 6 bases, leaving 10 bases between the germline ends. CDR3 protein: CASSPRQDGYTF. CDR3 sequence (DNA): TGTGCCAGCAGCCCCCGACAGGATGGCTACACCTTC.

The V and J genes are TRBV28 and TRBJ2-1; D possibly uses TRBD1 or TRBD2 (5 bases each). The V and J ends lost 8 bases and 9 bases respectively, with 17 bases between them. Germline values: CDR1 MDHEN, CDR2 SYDVKM. CDR3 size: 13 residues. The CDR3 DNA is TGTGCCAGCTACGGTGGGGGAGTGGGTGAGCAGTTCTTC. Amino acids: CASYGGGVGEQFF.

There are a few counts of this clone. The CDR3 sequence: CASSRRHLPGELFF. CDR3 nucleotide sequence: TGTGCCAGCAGCCGCCGACATCTCCCCGGGGAGCTGTTTTTT. The chain has TRBV14 and TRBJ2-2, with no clear D. CDR3 length: 14 amino acids. From germline, CDR1 is SGHDN and CDR2 FVKESK. Trimming took off 4 bases at V and 6 bases at J, with 12 bases between the two ends.

This clone was detected a few times. The gene calls are TRBV7-9 and TRBJ2-5; D may be TRBD1 (5 bases). With 2 bases removed from V and 1 base from J, the gap between germline ends came to 8 bases. CDR1 is SEHNR, CDR2 FQNEAQ, per germline (reference sequence). CDR3 size: 14 residues. The CDR3 sequence is CASSLRQSQETQYF. CDR3 bases: TGTGCCAGCAGCTTAAGACAGTCCCAAGAGACCCAGTACTTC.

This clone was counted once. The chain carries TRBV28 and TRBJ2-3; D may be TRBD2 (5 bases). Germline assignment: CDR1 MDHEN and CDR2 SYDVKM. Trimming cost V 7 bases and J 0 bases, with 11 bases left between them. The CDR3 sequence is 14 residues long. The CDR3 nucleotides are TGTGCCAGCAAAGGAGGTACTAGCACAGATACGCAGTATTTT. Encoded protein: CASKGGTSTDTQYF.

The V call is TRBV5-1, the J call TRBJ2-2; D is perhaps TRBD1 (5 bases). The CDR3 contains 14 residues. CDR1 is SGHRS, CDR2 YFSETQ, per germline. The germline V and J ends were trimmed by 4 bases and 7 bases, with 14 bases remaining between them. This CDR3 reads CASSVDSRRGELFF. Written as DNA, the CDR3 is TGCGCCAGCAGCGTAGACAGCCGGCGCGGGGAGCTGTTTTTT. Full variable domain (rest looked up from reference TRBV5-1 and TRBJ2-2): KAGVTQTPRYLIKTRGQQVTLSCSPISGHRSVSWYQQTPGQGLQFLFEYFSETQRNKGNFPGRFSGRQFSNSRSEMNVSTLELGDSALYLCASSVDSRRGELFFGEGSRLTVL.

The chain employs TRBV11-2 and TRBJ2-3; weak D call: TRBD1 (6 bases). Per the germline V gene, CDR1 is SGHAT and CDR2 is FQNNGV. CDR3 length equals 14 residues. The V end lost 6 bases, the J end lost 0 bases, and 10 bases lay between the germline ends. CDR3 region: CASRQGRSTDTQYF. As DNA, the CDR3 is TGTGCCAGCAGACAGGGACGGAGCACAGATACGCAGTATTTT.

The V gene is TRBV5-1, the J gene TRBJ1-4; D uncertain. The V end was cut by 4 bases, the J end by 0 bases, with 10 bases between. CDR1 and CDR2 (germline): SGHRS, YFSETQ. This CDR3 is built from 15 residues. CDR3 region: CASSHSSPTNEKLFF. The CDR3, as DNA: TGCGCCAGCAGCCACAGCAGCCCAACTAATGAAAAACTGTTTTTT.

The chain couples TRBV7-8 to TRBJ1-2; a weak D match, TRBD1 (6 bases). The ends were cut back, 4 bases at V and 4 bases at J, with 16 bases in the middle. The CDR3 is made up of 15 amino acids. Per germline, CDR1 SGHVS and CDR2 FQNEAQ. Here the CDR3 DNA reads TGTGCCAGCAGCTCCAACAGGGCGCCTGGCTATGGCTACACCTTC. This translates into CASSSNRAPGYGYTF.